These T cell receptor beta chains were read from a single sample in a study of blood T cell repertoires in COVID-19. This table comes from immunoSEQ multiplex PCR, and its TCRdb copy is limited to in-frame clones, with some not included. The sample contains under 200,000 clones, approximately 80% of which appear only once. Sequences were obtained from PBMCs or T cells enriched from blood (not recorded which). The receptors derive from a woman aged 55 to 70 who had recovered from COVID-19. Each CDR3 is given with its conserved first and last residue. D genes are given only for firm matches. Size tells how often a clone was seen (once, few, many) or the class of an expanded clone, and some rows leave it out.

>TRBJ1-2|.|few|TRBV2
CASTRELYGYTF
TGTGCCAGCACTCGGGAGCTCTATGGCTACACCTTC
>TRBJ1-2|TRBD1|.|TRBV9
CASSNRGTFGYTF
TGTGCCAGCAGTAACAGGGGGACTTTTGGCTACACCTTC
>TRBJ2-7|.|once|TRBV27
CASSPGGSYEQYF
TGTGCCAGCTCCCCCGGCGGATCCTACGAGCAGTACTTC
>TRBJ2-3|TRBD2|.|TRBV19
CASSIQGRGTDTQYF
TGTGCCAGTAGTATACAAGGGAGGGGCACAGATACGCAGTATTTT
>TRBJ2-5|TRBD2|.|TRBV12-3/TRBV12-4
CASSAGGEETQYF
TGTGCCAGCAGTGCCGGGGGGGAAGAGACCCAGTACTTC
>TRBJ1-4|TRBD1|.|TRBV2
CASSRQGGAVGFKKLFF
TGTGCCAGCAGTCGACAGGGCGGGGCGGTGGGTTTTAAAAAACTGTTTTTT
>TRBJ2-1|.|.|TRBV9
CASSARGVAYNEQFF
TGTGCCAGCAGCGCGCGCGGGGTGGCCTACAATGAGCAGTTCTTC
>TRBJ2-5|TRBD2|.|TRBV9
CASSPTRLAGEETQYF
TGTGCCAGCAGCCCAACGAGACTAGCGGGGGAGGAGACCCAGTACTTC
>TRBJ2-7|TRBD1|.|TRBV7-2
CASGTASSYEQYF
TGTGCCAGCGGGACAGCGAGCTCCTACGAGCAGTACTTC
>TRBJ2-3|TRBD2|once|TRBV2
CASRTSRTDTQYF
TGTGCCAGCAGGACTAGCAGGACAGATACGCAGTATTTT
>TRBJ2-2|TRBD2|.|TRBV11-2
CASSTGLEIPGELFF
TGTGCCAGCAGCACGGGACTAGAGATCCCCGGGGAGCTGTTTTTT
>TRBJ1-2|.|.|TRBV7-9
CASSLHQGTYGYTF
TGTGCCAGCAGCTTACATCAGGGGACCTATGGCTACACCTTC
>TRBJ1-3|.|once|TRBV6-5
CASSSRGGNTIYF
TGTGCCAGCAGTTCCAGGGGTGGAAACACCATATATTTT
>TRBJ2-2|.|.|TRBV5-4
CASSSPTGNTGELFF
TGTGCCAGCAGCTCACCGACAGGAAACACCGGGGAGCTGTTTTTT